Listed below are T cell receptor beta chains from one sample, sequenced in a study of shared clonotypes between healthy human individuals. Only in-frame clones appear in the TCRdb table, and some are missing; sequencing was by immunoSEQ multiplex PCR. The sample has hundreds of thousands of clones, around 96% seen once; the top ten hold approximately 0.1%. The sequencing sample was made of naive CD8+ T cells sorted from blood. All receptors come from a woman aged 25-40 years in good health. CDR3s include the opening cysteine and the closing phenylalanine or tryptophan. The order of the fields is J gene, D gene, clone size, V gene, CDR3 DNA, CDR3 protein. The D gene is left open where the match is weak. Expanded clones are given a class, and other clones once, few, many or no size at all.

>TRBJ1-1|.|.|TRBV4-1
TGCGCCAGCAGCCAAGAAAGGTCCACTGAAGCTTTCTTT
CASSQERSTEAFF
>TRBJ1-2|.|.|TRBV29-1
TGCAGCTCAATTACAGAGACTAACTATGGCTACACCTTC
CSSITETNYGYTF
>TRBJ1-3|.|.|TRBV13
TGTGCCAGCAGTTACGTAACAGGGTCTGGAAACACCATATATTTT
CASSYVTGSGNTIYF
>TRBJ1-2|.|few|TRBV2
TGTGCCAGCAGCGTAGGGCCAGGGCCCTATGGCTACACCTTC
CASSVGPGPYGYTF
>TRBJ1-1|.|.|TRBV29-1
TGCAGCGTTCCAGGCGTCACTGAAGCTTTCTTT
CSVPGVTEAFF
>TRBJ1-3|.|.|TRBV9
TGTGCCAGCAGCGCGGGAAGAAGTCCTGGAAACACCATATATTTT
CASSAGRSPGNTIYF
>TRBJ2-3|.|.|TRBV28
TGTGCCAGCAGTTTAGCGGGGGCCACAGATACGCAGTATTTT
CASSLAGATDTQYF
>TRBJ2-2|.|.|TRBV27
TGTGCCAGCAGTTCTTTCCCCACCGGGGAGCTGTTTTTT
CASSSFPTGELFF
>TRBJ2-7|.|.|TRBV6-1
TGTGCCAGCAGTGATGTAGGGTGGCCCTACGAGCAGTACTTC
CASSDVGWPYEQYF
>TRBJ2-7|.|.|TRBV15
TGTGCCACCAGCAGAGACTGGCCAGTCGAGAGGTACGAGCAGTACTTC
CATSRDWPVERYEQYF
>TRBJ2-7|.|.|TRBV29-1
TGCAGCGTCCAGACTAGTCGGACCTACGAGCAGTACTTC
CSVQTSRTYEQYF
>TRBJ2-7|TRBD2|.|TRBV28
TGTGCCAGCAGTAATAGCGGGAGTCTCCACGAGCAGTACTTC
CASSNSGSLHEQYF
>TRBJ1-2|TRBD1|few|TRBV9
TGTGCCAGCAGCGGCGCCGGTAGCGACAGGGGCGCCTATGGCTACACCTTC
CASSGAGSDRGAYGYTF
>TRBJ2-1|.|.|TRBV28
TGTGCCAGCGGGGTCAATGAGCAGTTCTTC
CASGVNEQFF
>TRBJ1-1|.|.|TRBV7-9
TGTGCCAGCAGCCCATGGATCGAAGCTTTCTTT
CASSPWIEAFF
>TRBJ1-4|.|.|TRBV6-1
TGTGCCAGCAGTGAAGCGTGGGGGTTTAATGAAAAACTGTTTTTT
CASSEAWGFNEKLFF
>TRBJ2-7|.|.|TRBV19
TGTGCCAGTAGTATATCCTGGGGCAGGGCCTACGAGCAGTACTTC
CASSISWGRAYEQYF
>TRBJ2-1|.|.|TRBV27
TGTGCCAGCAGTTTCGGCGACTCCTACAATGAGCAGTTCTTC
CASSFGDSYNEQFF
>TRBJ1-1|.|.|TRBV23-1
TGCGCCAGCAGTCGGCCCCAGGGACGAAGCCTAGGGGTGAACACTGAAGCTTTCTTT
CASSRPQGRSLGVNTEAFF
>TRBJ2-1|.|.|TRBV6-1
TGTGCCAGCAGTCCAGTCCCAGACTCCTACAATGAGCAGTTCTTC
CASSPVPDSYNEQFF
>TRBJ2-3|TRBD2|.|TRBV7-9
TGTGCCAGCAGCTCCCTCTCGACGTGGGGAGGGACTAGCACAGATACGCAGTATTTT
CASSSLSTWGGTSTDTQYF
>TRBJ2-1|.|.|TRBV7-9
TGTGCCAGCAGCCTACTGACAGCCCAACAGCAGTTCTTC
CASSLLTAQQQFF
>TRBJ2-2|.|once|TRBV13
TGTGCCAGCAGCCCCTACCTGGAAGGGAACACCGGGGAGCTGTTTTTT
CASSPYLEGNTGELFF
>TRBJ2-1|TRBD2|.|TRBV13
TGTGCCAGCAGCGCCGGACTAGCGGGAGGTTCCTACAATGAGCAGTTCTTC
CASSAGLAGGSYNEQFF
>TRBJ1-5|.|once|TRBV19
TGTGCCAGTAGTACCCCGCGCATTAGGGGACAGCCCCAGCATTTT
CASSTPRIRGQPQHF
>TRBJ2-1|TRBD2|.|TRBV7-9
TGTGCCAGCGGGACTAGCGGATACAATGAGCAGTTCTTC
CASGTSGYNEQFF
>TRBJ1-1|.|once|TRBV4-1
TGCGCCAGCAGCCATCTGGGGTCTAGTGAAGCTTTCTTT
CASSHLGSSEAFF
>TRBJ2-1|.|.|TRBV10-1
TGCGCCAGCAGTGACCTAGCCCCCAATGAGCAGTTCTTC
CASSDLAPNEQFF
>TRBJ2-3|.|.|TRBV6-1
TGTGCCAGCAGAAGGTTGCGGGGCACAGATACGCAGTATTTT
CASRRLRGTDTQYF
>TRBJ2-7|TRBD2|.|TRBV28
TGTGCCAGCAGTACCGGACTAGCGGCTGGTAGGTACTTC
CASSTGLAAGRYF
>TRBJ2-5|TRBD2|.|TRBV28
TGTGCCAGCAGTTTGTCGGGAGGTGGCGAGACCCAGTACTTC
CASSLSGGGETQYF
>TRBJ2-7|TRBD2|.|TRBV10-2
TGCGCCAGCGACCCTGGACTAGCGGGAGTTCACGAGCAGTACTTC
CASDPGLAGVHEQYF
>TRBJ2-1|.|.|TRBV6-6
TGTGCCAGCAGTTCCGTTTTGAATGAGCAGTTCTTC
CASSSVLNEQFF
>TRBJ2-6|.|.|TRBV27
TGTGCCAGCAGTTTAGGGCGCTCTGGGGCCAACGTCCTGACTTTC
CASSLGRSGANVLTF
>TRBJ2-1|.|once|TRBV19
TGTGCCAGTAGTATCGGGACCTATAGCAATGAGCAGTTCTTC
CASSIGTYSNEQFF
>TRBJ1-2|.|once|TRBV9
TGTGCCAGCAGCGAAGGAGGGGCGGGCTATGGCTACACCTTC
CASSEGGAGYGYTF
>TRBJ1-1|.|.|TRBV7-3
TGTGCCAGCAGCTTCGAGAGAATGAACACTGAAGCTTTCTTT
CASSFERMNTEAFF
>TRBJ1-1|TRBD1|few|TRBV29-1
TGCAGCGCGTTGGACAGGGCGAACACTGAAGCTTTCTTT
CSALDRANTEAFF
>TRBJ2-1|.|.|TRBV28
TGTGCCAGCAGTACCGAGGCTTTCTACAATGAGCAGTTCTTC
CASSTEAFYNEQFF
>TRBJ2-7|TRBD2|.|TRBV7-2
TGTGCCAGCAGCTTAGGGACTAGCGTTCGTACCTACGAGCAGTACTTC
CASSLGTSVRTYEQYF
>TRBJ2-7|.|.|TRBV5-8
TGTGCCAGCAGGGACGGCCGCGACGAGCAGTACTTC
CASRDGRDEQYF
>TRBJ2-2|.|.|TRBV28
TGTGCCAGCACCCCCCCGGAGGGGGCGGAGCTGTTTTTT
CASTPPEGAELFF
>TRBJ2-1|TRBD2|.|TRBV5-1
TGCGCCAGCAACCCCTGGACTAGCGGGAACAATGAGCAGTTCTTC
CASNPWTSGNNEQFF
>TRBJ2-7|.|.|TRBV7-9
TGTGCCAGCAGCTTAACAGAAAGGCTCTACGAGCAGTACTTC
CASSLTERLYEQYF
>TRBJ2-7|.|.|TRBV27
TGTGCCAGCGGCTTTAACGAGCAGTACTTC
CASGFNEQYF